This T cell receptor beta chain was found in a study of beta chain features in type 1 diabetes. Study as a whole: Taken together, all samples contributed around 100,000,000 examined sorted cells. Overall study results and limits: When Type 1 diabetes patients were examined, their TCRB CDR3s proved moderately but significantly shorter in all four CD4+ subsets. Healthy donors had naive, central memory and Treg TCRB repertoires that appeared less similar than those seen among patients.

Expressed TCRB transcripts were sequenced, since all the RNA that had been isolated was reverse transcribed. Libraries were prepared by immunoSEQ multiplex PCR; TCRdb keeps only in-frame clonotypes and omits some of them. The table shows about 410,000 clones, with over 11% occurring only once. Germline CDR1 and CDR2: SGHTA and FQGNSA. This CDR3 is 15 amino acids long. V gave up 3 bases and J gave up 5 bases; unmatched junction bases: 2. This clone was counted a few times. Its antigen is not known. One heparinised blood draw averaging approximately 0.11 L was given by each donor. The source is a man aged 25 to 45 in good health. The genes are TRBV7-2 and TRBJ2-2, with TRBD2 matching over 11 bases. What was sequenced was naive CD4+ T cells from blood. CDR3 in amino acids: CASSFWTSGTGELFF. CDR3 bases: TGTGCCAGCAGCTTTTGGACTAGCGGGACCGGGGAGCTGTTTTTT.